These 21 T cell receptor beta chains share one sample of origin, sequenced in a study of cytomegalovirus exposure and HLA in healthy donors (dated by TCRdb to between 2016 and 2019). Libraries were constructed by the immunoSEQ multiplex PCR assay. For the multiplex PCR, a mixture combining 60 forward primers for TCR Vbeta segments and 13 reverse primers for TCR Jbeta segments was used. Sourced from immuneACCESS, this table was stored by TCRdb with only in-frame sequences that have V and J called. A share of the clones is absent; for the studies checked, an unresolved V gene accounts for under half, and the remainder has no known explanation. Recorded for this sample are about 160,000 clones; roughly two thirds of them occurred a single time. Approximately 2.5% of the sample comes from the top ten. Sequencing used PBMCs. The receptors shown here come from a woman under 40 in good health and CMV-seronegative.

This chain connects TRBV5-4 to TRBJ2-1; no reliable D call. The CDR3 totals 15 residues. Germline lookup yields CDR1 SGHNT and CDR2 YYREEE (reference sequence). V was pared by 4 bases and J by 9 bases, with 20 bases between. The CDR3: CASSPLDDVTVEQFF. CDR3 nucleotide sequence: TGTGCCAGCAGCCCTTTAGATGATGTAACTGTTGAGCAGTTCTTC.

The V gene is TRBV5-1, the J gene TRBJ1-1; 8 bases line up with TRBD1. The V gene's germline CDR1 is SGHRS and CDR2 YFSETQ. J gave up 3 bases and V 4 bases, and 5 bases lay outside the gene matches. The CDR3 is 14 residues long. CDR3 residues: CASSAQGGDTEAFF. The CDR3 DNA is TGCGCCAGCAGCGCACAGGGGGGGGACACTGAAGCTTTCTTT.

The chain links TRBV2 to TRBJ2-1, with 13 bases matching TRBD2. Germline CDR1 SNHLY, CDR2 FYNNEI. There are 14 residues in the CDR3. The V segment lost 7 bases and the J segment 6 bases; nucleotides outside the gene matches: 3. The CDR3 DNA sequence: TGTGCCAGCAAAGGACTAGCGGGAGCCAATGAGCAGTTCTTC. It specifies CASKGLAGANEQFF.

V is TRBV11-2 and J is TRBJ2-5, with TRBD1 identical over 7 bases. V shed 5 bases and J 0 bases; nucleotides not matched to a gene: 6. This CDR3 comprises 15 residues. Germline lookup yields CDR1 SGHAT and CDR2 FQNNGV. The CDR3 DNA is TGTGCCAGCAGCCCACAGGGGATGTACCAAGAGACCCAGTACTTC. Translation: CASSPQGMYQETQYF.

Here the CDR3 reads CASSVGPASANTGELFF. The DNA of the CDR3 is TGTGCCAGCAGCGTAGGCCCCGCTAGCGCGAACACCGGGGAGCTGTTTTTT. The genes are TRBV9 and TRBJ2-2; TRBD2 is a possible D gene (6 bases). Germline V CDR1 and CDR2: SGDLS, YYNGEE. The CDR3 totals 17 residues. The ends were cut back, 0 bases at V and 0 bases at J, with 12 bases in the middle.

V usage is TRBV28 and J usage is TRBJ1-5; a possible D gene is TRBD1 (6 bases). The CDR3 has 14 amino acids. Germline V gene data show CDR1 as MDHEN and CDR2 as SYDVKM. The V gene lost 3 bases and the J gene lost 5 bases, with 11 bases spanning the gap. This chain's CDR3 is CASSLQTGHQPQHF. CDR3 DNA sequence: TGTGCCAGCAGTTTGCAGACAGGCCATCAGCCCCAGCATTTT.

The chain links TRBV18 to TRBJ1-4, with TRBD1 matching over 9 bases. In germline, CDR1 is KGHSH, CDR2 LQKENI. The CDR3 covers 14 residues. V lost 4 bases and J lost 5; bases outside the gene matches: 2. The CDR3 DNA follows: TGTGCCAGCTCACTGGGGACAGGGAATGAAAAACTGTTTTTT. Its translation: CASSLGTGNEKLFF.

In this sample, this clone turned up a few times. This chain connects TRBV4-1 to TRBJ1-1; 8 nucleotides line up with TRBD1. The CDR3 runs to 14 residues. J gave up 7 bases and V 0 bases, and 4 bases lay outside the gene matches. From germline, CDR1 is MGHRA and CDR2 YSYEKL. CDR3 amino acids: CASSQDGQGGEAFF. The CDR3 DNA sequence: TGCGCCAGCAGCCAAGATGGACAGGGAGGTGAAGCTTTCTTT.

The chain has TRBV7-8 and TRBJ2-1; 8 nucleotides agree with TRBD2. Germline assignment: CDR1 SGHVS and CDR2 FQNEAQ. V lost 3 bases to trimming and J lost 8 bases; unmatched junction nucleotides: 9. The CDR3 contains 15 residues. CDR3 loop: CASSFDLSGVDEQFF. DNA of the CDR3: TGTGCCAGCAGCTTCGACCTTAGCGGGGTCGATGAGCAGTTCTTC.

This clone was recorded a few times. The rearrangement joins TRBV2 to TRBJ2-1; the D gene is possibly TRBD2 (5 bases). The CDR3 extends over 17 amino acids. Germline V gives CDR1 SNHLY, CDR2 FYNNEI. The V gene lost 6 bases and the J gene lost 2 bases, with 20 bases spanning the gap. The chain's CDR3 is CASSLTSGRSAYNEQFF. CDR3 coding DNA: TGTGCCAGCAGCCTAACGAGCGGCAGGTCTGCCTACAATGAGCAGTTCTTC.

This clone was found a few times. The rearrangement uses TRBV7-9 and TRBJ1-1; D remains ambiguous. The CDR3 is 11 residues long. V was trimmed by 7 bases and J by 7 bases, leaving 10 bases between them. In germline, CDR1 is SEHNR, CDR2 FQNEAQ (reference sequence). CDR3 in DNA: TGTGCCAGCACCCTCCTCCGTGAAGCTTTCTTT. Translating gives CASTLLREAFF.

This chain joins TRBV10-3 and TRBJ2-1, with no clear D. Germline CDR1 and CDR2: ENHRY and SYGVKD. Trimming took 0 bases from V and 10 from J, leaving 13 bases between them. This CDR3 contains 14 residues. DNA of the CDR3: TGTGCCATCAGTGAGTCAAGAGGCTCCCCCGAGCAGTTCTTC. It yields the protein CAISESRGSPEQFF.

V is TRBV19 and J is TRBJ1-5, with D possibly being TRBD1 (6 bases). The ends were cut back, 4 bases at V and 5 bases at J, with 21 bases in the middle. CDR1 and CDR2 (germline): LNHDA, SQIVND (reference sequence). The CDR3 is 17 amino acids. In nucleotides, the CDR3 is TGTGCCAGTAGTAATATCGGCTGGGGTACAGGGCATCAGCCCCAGCATTTT. Its protein product is CASSNIGWGTGHQPQHF.

The J gene is TRBJ2-7, the V gene TRBV10-3; D uncertain. The CDR3 extends over 14 amino acids. V was trimmed by 1 base and J by 3 bases, leaving 10 bases between them. Germline-derived CDR1 and CDR2 are ENHRY and SYGVKD. The CDR3 DNA sequence: TGTGCCATCAGTGAGTTGGGCCAGATCTACGAGCAGTACTTC. Protein sequence: CAISELGQIYEQYF.

The J gene is TRBJ2-1, the V gene TRBV4-3, with no clear D. CDR3 length equals 13 residues. V was clipped by 6 bases and J by 0 bases, with 6 bases between them. Per the germline V gene, CDR1 is LGHNA and CDR2 is YSLEER. In nucleotides, the CDR3 is TGCGCCAGCAGTCGAGGCTCCTACAATGAGCAGTTCTTC. Its translation: CASSRGSYNEQFF.

The gene calls are TRBV13 and TRBJ2-7; TRBD2 agrees at 8 bases. This CDR3 contains 15 residues. The trim removed 4 bases at V and 5 bases at J, leaving 10 bases unmatched. Looked up from germline, CDR1 is PRHDT and CDR2 is FYEKMQ (reference sequence). CDR3 in DNA: TGTGCCAGCAGCTCACTAGCGGAGAAGGGTCACGAGCAGTACTTC. Translation gives CASSSLAEKGHEQYF. The full variable domain, completed using reference TRBV13 and TRBJ2-7, is AAGVIQSPRHLIKEKRETATLKCYPIPRHDTVYWYQQGPGQDPQFLISFYEKMQSDKGSIPDRFSAQQFSDYHSELNMSSLELGDSALYFCASSSLAEKGHEQYFGPGTRLTVT.

As regards this clone: An end of the junction differs from the germline gene, which may be a read error. This sequence joins TRBV13 and TRBJ1-2; 9 nucleotides align to TRBD1. The CDR3 covers 12 residues. Looked up from germline, CDR1 is PRHDT and CDR2 is FYEKMQ (reference sequence). The CDR3 loop is CASSPQGQGPSF. The CDR3 DNA sequence: TGTGCCAGCAGCCCACAGGGACAGGGCCCATCGTTC.

V is TRBV7-6 and J is TRBJ1-4, with D unclear. CDR1 SGHVS and CDR2 FNYEAQ come from the germline V gene. This CDR3 has 16 residues. The V end was cut by 5 bases, the J end by 4 bases, with 17 bases between. CDR3 protein: CASSDYTGSGNEKLFF. The CDR3, as DNA: TGTGCCAGCAGCGACTACACTGGTAGCGGTAATGAAAAACTGTTTTTT.

This clone showed up just a few times. The chain combines TRBV9 with TRBJ2-7; D is ambiguous. V was trimmed by 1 base and J by 0 bases, leaving 5 bases between them. The CDR3 extends over 13 amino acids. The germline gives CDR1 SGDLS, CDR2 YYNGEE. CDR3 sequence: CASSVTSSYEQYF. CDR3 nucleotides: TGTGCCAGCAGCGTAACAAGCTCCTACGAGCAGTACTTC. The whole variable domain, remainder taken from reference TRBV9 and TRBJ2-7, is DSGVTQTPKHLITATGQRVTLRCSPRSGDLSVYWYQQSLDQGLQFLIQYYNGEERAKGNILERFSAQQFPDLHSELNLSSLELGDSALYFCASSVTSSYEQYFGPGTRLTVT.

V usage is TRBV15 and J usage is TRBJ1-5, with D unresolved. Trimming took 4 bases from V and 3 from J, leaving 16 bases between them. The CDR3 runs 16 residues. Germline V CDR1 and CDR2: LNHNV, YYDKDF (reference sequence). The CDR3, as DNA: TGTGCCACCAGCATCTATCCTGGGCAGTCCAATCAGCCCCAGCATTTT. Translation: CATSIYPGQSNQPQHF.

This clone came up a few times. V is TRBV6-5 and J is TRBJ2-2; a possible D gene is TRBD2 (5 bases). Trimming left V 3 bases short and J 6 bases short, with 14 bases between. Germline CDR1 and CDR2: MNHEY and SVGAGI. This CDR3 spans 15 amino acids. This chain's CDR3 is CASSYQSGRPGELFF. The CDR3 DNA is TGTGCCAGCAGTTATCAGTCGGGGAGACCCGGGGAGCTGTTTTTT.